What follows are 4 T cell receptor beta chains derived from one specimen sequenced in a study of T cell clonality in common variable immunodeficiency. Assay used: immunoSEQ multiplex PCR; TCRdb lists only in-frame clones, some missing. The sample was found to contain about 33,000 clones, and every one recurs. Source material: peripheral blood mononuclear cells. The receptors come from a person between 18 and 70 years old in good health.

This clone appeared a few times. The observed sequence ends 3 residues before the CDR3 terminus, with the missing tail filled in from the germline J gene. The V gene is TRBV5-1, the J gene TRBJ2-7, with no clear D. The CDR3 spans 16 residues. V was shortened by 0 bases and J by 0 bases, with 13 bases between the two germline ends. Germline V gives CDR1 SGHRS, CDR2 YFSETQ. CDR3 bases read: TGCGCCAGCAGCTTGGCCCTCGGGTATAGCTCCTACGAG. Protein sequence: CASSLALGYSSYE. The whole CDR3 sequence reads CASSLALGYSSYEQYF.

This clone was seen at least ten times. The read gets to within 3 residues of the CDR3 end, and the germline J gene fills in the rest. J is TRBJ1-1 and V is TRBV6-1; tentatively, D is TRBD1 (6 bases). Deletions cut 4 bases from V and 3 bases from J, with 18 bases between. This CDR3 is 16 amino acids long. Germline-derived CDR1 and CDR2 are MNHNS and SASEGT. CDR3 DNA, as far as it was read: TGTGCCAGCAGTGCCCCCCAGGCGCAGGGGTACACTGAA. Translation: CASSAPQAQGYTE. The whole CDR3 protein is CASSAPQAQGYTEAFF.

This clone was seen repeatedly, ten times or more. The sample holds other DNA sequences that translate to the same CDR3. CDR3: CASSGSGTGDLYGYTF. Partial CDR3 DNA: TGCGCCAGCAGCGGCTCCGGGACAGGGGATCTTTATGGC. V usage is TRBV5-1 and J usage is TRBJ1-2; 10 bases line up with TRBD1. The read terminates 3 residues ahead of where the CDR3 ends, so the germline J gene completes it. CDR3 length equals 16 residues. CDR1 and CDR2 (germline): SGHRS, YFSETQ. V was clipped by 4 bases and J by 5 bases; unmatched bases: 11.

About this clone itself: The read gets to within 3 residues of the CDR3 end, and the germline J gene fills in the rest. V is TRBV10-2 and J is TRBJ2-1; possible D gene TRBD1, 5 bases. The CDR3 has 15 residues. The germline V gene encodes CDR1 WSHSY and CDR2 SAAADI. V was trimmed by 3 bases and J by 4 bases, leaving 13 bases between them. CDR3 DNA, as far as it was read: TGCGCCAGCAGTGAAAGGCTAGGGGTTTACAATGAG. Its protein is CASSERLGVYNE. In full, the CDR3 is CASSERLGVYNEQFF.